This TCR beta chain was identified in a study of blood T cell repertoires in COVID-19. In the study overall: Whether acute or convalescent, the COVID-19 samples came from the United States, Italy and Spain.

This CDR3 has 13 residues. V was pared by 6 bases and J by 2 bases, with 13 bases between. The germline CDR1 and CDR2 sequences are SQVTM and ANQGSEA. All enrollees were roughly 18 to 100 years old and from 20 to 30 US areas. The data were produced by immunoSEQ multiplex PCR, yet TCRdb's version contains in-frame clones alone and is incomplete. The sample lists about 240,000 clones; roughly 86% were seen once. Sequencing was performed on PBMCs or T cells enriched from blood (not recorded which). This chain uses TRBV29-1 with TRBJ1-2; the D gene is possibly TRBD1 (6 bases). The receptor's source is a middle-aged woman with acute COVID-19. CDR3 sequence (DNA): TGCAGCGTAGGTACAGGGCTCAACTATGGCTACACCTTC. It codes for CSVGTGLNYGYTF.